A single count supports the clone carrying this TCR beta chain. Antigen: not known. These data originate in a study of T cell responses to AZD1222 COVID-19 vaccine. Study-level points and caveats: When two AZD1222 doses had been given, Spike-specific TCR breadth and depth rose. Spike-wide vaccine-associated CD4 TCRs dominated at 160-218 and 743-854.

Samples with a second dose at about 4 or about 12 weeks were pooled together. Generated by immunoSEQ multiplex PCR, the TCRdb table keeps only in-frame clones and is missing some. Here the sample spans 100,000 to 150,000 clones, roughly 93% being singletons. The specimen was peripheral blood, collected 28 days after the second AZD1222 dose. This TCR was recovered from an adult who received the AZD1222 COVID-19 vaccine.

For the CDR3, the DNA is TGTGCCAGCAGCTTACTTAGCTCCCCTGAGCAGTTCTTC. The encoded protein is CASSLLSSPEQFF. The chain is built from TRBV7-2 and TRBJ2-1; D is uncertain. This CDR3 is built from 13 residues. Germline V gene data show CDR1 as SGHTA and CDR2 as FQGNSA. Trimming cost V 2 bases and J 9 bases, with 11 bases left between them.